This is a list of T cell receptor beta chains from one sample in a study of T cell changes during pregnancy in multiple sclerosis. The assay was immunoSEQ multiplex PCR, and TCRdb's table has in-frame clones only and misses some. The repertoire has 85,000 to 100,000 clones, over 80% of them found once; the top ten carry more than 2%. Here the sequenced sample was peripheral blood, taken after pregnancy. Every receptor here comes from a female donor with multiple sclerosis, enrolled in a pregnancy study. Both conserved end residues are part of each CDR3. Each record gives: CDR3 DNA, CDR3 protein, clone size, J gene, V gene, D gene. The D gene is left open where the match is weak. Size is stated for part of the rows, as once, few or many counts, or as a class when the clone is expanded.

cdr3_nt: TGCAGCGTTGACTCGGGGGGCTGGGGCTACACCTTC; cdr3_aa: CSVDSGGWGYTF; clone_size: once; j_call: TRBJ1-2; v_call: TRBV29-1; d_call: NA
cdr3_nt: TGTGCCAGTAGTATAGTTTCAGGATTCGGAGAGACCCAGTACTTC; cdr3_aa: CASSIVSGFGETQYF; clone_size: NA; j_call: TRBJ2-5; v_call: TRBV19; d_call: NA
cdr3_nt: TGTGCCAGCAGCTTAGATACGGGGGGATCACGTAATGGCTACACCTTC; cdr3_aa: CASSLDTGGSRNGYTF; clone_size: NA; j_call: TRBJ1-2; v_call: TRBV7-9; d_call: NA
cdr3_nt: TGCGCCAGCAGCTTGGGACAGACCCTTCTAGGGGAACTGAATGAAAAACTGTTTTTT; cdr3_aa: CASSLGQTLLGELNEKLFF; clone_size: NA; j_call: TRBJ1-4; v_call: TRBV5-1; d_call: NA
cdr3_nt: TGTGCCTGGAAAACTACAGGGGGCCCTGATGGCTACACCTTC; cdr3_aa: CAWKTTGGPDGYTF; clone_size: NA; j_call: TRBJ1-2; v_call: TRBV30; d_call: TRBD1
cdr3_nt: TGTGCCAGCAGCCTCATTTCGTCGAGCTCCTACAATGAGCAGTTCTTC; cdr3_aa: CASSLISSSSYNEQFF; clone_size: NA; j_call: TRBJ2-1; v_call: TRBV11-1; d_call: NA
cdr3_nt: TGTGCCTGGAAGCGACAGGGTAGATATGCGGAGACCCAGTACTTC; cdr3_aa: CAWKRQGRYAETQYF; clone_size: NA; j_call: TRBJ2-5; v_call: TRBV30; d_call: TRBD1
cdr3_nt: TGCGCCAGCAGCTTGGATTTAGCGGGAGGGCCCGGAGATACGCAGTATTTT; cdr3_aa: CASSLDLAGGPGDTQYF; clone_size: NA; j_call: TRBJ2-3; v_call: TRBV5-1; d_call: TRBD2
cdr3_nt: TGCGCCAGCAGCTCGGGACAGGGGGCCTACGAGCAGTACTTC; cdr3_aa: CASSSGQGAYEQYF; clone_size: NA; j_call: TRBJ2-7; v_call: TRBV5-1; d_call: TRBD1
cdr3_nt: TGTGCCTGGACCCGGGGGGGCGGAGGGGCAGATACGCAGTATTTT; cdr3_aa: CAWTRGGGGADTQYF; clone_size: NA; j_call: TRBJ2-3; v_call: TRBV30; d_call: TRBD2
cdr3_nt: TGTGCCAGCAGGCCACAGGGAGCTGAGCAGTTCTTC; cdr3_aa: CASRPQGAEQFF; clone_size: NA; j_call: TRBJ2-1; v_call: TRBV5-4; d_call: NA
cdr3_nt: TGCGCCAGCAGTGACCCCGGGACTAGCGGAACCTACGAGCAGTACTTC; cdr3_aa: CASSDPGTSGTYEQYF; clone_size: few; j_call: TRBJ2-7; v_call: TRBV10-1; d_call: TRBD2
cdr3_nt: TGTGCCAGCAGTCCAAGGGGCGACAGGGGTGGCTACACCTTC; cdr3_aa: CASSPRGDRGGYTF; clone_size: NA; j_call: TRBJ1-2; v_call: TRBV6-1; d_call: TRBD1
cdr3_nt: TGTGCCAGCAGCGTAGGGACAGGGCGCGAGCAGTACTTC; cdr3_aa: CASSVGTGREQYF; clone_size: once; j_call: TRBJ2-7; v_call: TRBV9; d_call: TRBD1
cdr3_nt: TGTGCCAGCAGCGTAGCCAGAGGAGAAGCTTTCTTT; cdr3_aa: CASSVARGEAFF; clone_size: NA; j_call: TRBJ1-1; v_call: TRBV9; d_call: NA
cdr3_nt: TGTGCCAGCAGCTTAGGGGGGGCTGAAGCTTTCTTT; cdr3_aa: CASSLGGAEAFF; clone_size: NA; j_call: TRBJ1-1; v_call: TRBV7-6; d_call: NA
cdr3_nt: TGTGCCAGCAGCTCCGACAGGGGGAACACTGAAGCTTTCTTT; cdr3_aa: CASSSDRGNTEAFF; clone_size: NA; j_call: TRBJ1-1; v_call: TRBV7-9; d_call: TRBD1
cdr3_nt: TGTGCCAGTATGGACAGGGACCCCTATGGCTACACCTTC; cdr3_aa: CASMDRDPYGYTF; clone_size: once; j_call: TRBJ1-2; v_call: TRBV19; d_call: TRBD1
cdr3_nt: TGTGCCAGCTCACCAGGCGGGAACACTGAAGCTTTCTTT; cdr3_aa: CASSPGGNTEAFF; clone_size: NA; j_call: TRBJ1-1; v_call: TRBV18; d_call: NA
cdr3_nt: TGTGCCAGCTCCTTAACTAGGAGCACAGATACGCAGTATTTT; cdr3_aa: CASSLTRSTDTQYF; clone_size: NA; j_call: TRBJ2-3; v_call: TRBV7-9; d_call: NA
cdr3_nt: TGTGCCAGCAGCGCTACGGATCGGGGTTATCAGCCCCAGCATTTT; cdr3_aa: CASSATDRGYQPQHF; clone_size: once; j_call: TRBJ1-5; v_call: TRBV28; d_call: NA
cdr3_nt: TGTGCCACCTCAATGAGGGAGTACAATGAGCAGTTCTTC; cdr3_aa: CATSMREYNEQFF; clone_size: NA; j_call: TRBJ2-1; v_call: TRBV10-3; d_call: NA
cdr3_nt: TGTGCCAGCAGTGATTCAACCTCGGGGAATGAGCAGTTCTTC; cdr3_aa: CASSDSTSGNEQFF; clone_size: NA; j_call: TRBJ2-1; v_call: TRBV6-5; d_call: NA
cdr3_nt: TGTGCCAGCAGCTTTAGTCTGAATGAGCAGTTCTTC; cdr3_aa: CASSFSLNEQFF; clone_size: NA; j_call: TRBJ2-1; v_call: TRBV7-2; d_call: NA
cdr3_nt: TGTGCCAGCAGCGCGGGATTCTCCTACAATGAGCAGTTCTTC; cdr3_aa: CASSAGFSYNEQFF; clone_size: NA; j_call: TRBJ2-1; v_call: TRBV9; d_call: NA
cdr3_nt: TGTGCCAGCAGCTTTACTAGCGGGGGCACAGATACGCAGTATTTT; cdr3_aa: CASSFTSGGTDTQYF; clone_size: NA; j_call: TRBJ2-3; v_call: TRBV11-2; d_call: TRBD2
cdr3_nt: TGTGCCAGCAGCATAGGACAGCTCAGCTCCTACGAGCAGTACTTC; cdr3_aa: CASSIGQLSSYEQYF; clone_size: NA; j_call: TRBJ2-7; v_call: TRBV9; d_call: NA
cdr3_nt: TGCGCCAGCAGTGCAGGCTACGAGCAGTACTTC; cdr3_aa: CASSAGYEQYF; clone_size: NA; j_call: TRBJ2-7; v_call: TRBV10-1; d_call: NA
cdr3_nt: TGTGCCAGCAGCTCGCGGGAGTCGATCGGGGAGCTGTTTTTT; cdr3_aa: CASSSRESIGELFF; clone_size: NA; j_call: TRBJ2-2; v_call: TRBV11-3; d_call: TRBD2
cdr3_nt: TGTGCCAGCAGTTACACTGGAGACGGCTACACCTTC; cdr3_aa: CASSYTGDGYTF; clone_size: NA; j_call: TRBJ1-2; v_call: TRBV6-6; d_call: NA
cdr3_nt: TGCGCCAGCGCCCTGACAGGTGGGGACACCGGGGAGCTGTTTTTT; cdr3_aa: CASALTGGDTGELFF; clone_size: once; j_call: TRBJ2-2; v_call: TRBV10-2; d_call: NA
cdr3_nt: TGCGCCAGCAGTAACACCAACCCGAACACTGAAGCTTTCTTT; cdr3_aa: CASSNTNPNTEAFF; clone_size: once; j_call: TRBJ1-1; v_call: TRBV5-1; d_call: NA
cdr3_nt: TGTGCCAGCAGCTTGAGGTCTAGCGGATACTCCTACGAGCAGTACTTC; cdr3_aa: CASSLRSSGYSYEQYF; clone_size: NA; j_call: TRBJ2-7; v_call: TRBV5-8; d_call: TRBD2
cdr3_nt: TGCGCCAGCAGCCAAGACGGCAGGGACACTGAAGCTTTCTTT; cdr3_aa: CASSQDGRDTEAFF; clone_size: NA; j_call: TRBJ1-1; v_call: TRBV4-3; d_call: NA
cdr3_nt: TGCGCCAGCAGCCTACCCCTACTGACAGGGAACACTGAAGCTTTCTTT; cdr3_aa: CASSLPLLTGNTEAFF; clone_size: NA; j_call: TRBJ1-1; v_call: TRBV5-1; d_call: NA
cdr3_nt: TGTGCCAGCAGTTACGGTAGCGGGGGGGCCTTAGATACGCAGTATTTT; cdr3_aa: CASSYGSGGALDTQYF; clone_size: NA; j_call: TRBJ2-3; v_call: TRBV6-5; d_call: TRBD2
cdr3_nt: TGTGCCAGCAGTTCAGGGGCTCCGTACGAGCAGTACTTC; cdr3_aa: CASSSGAPYEQYF; clone_size: NA; j_call: TRBJ2-7; v_call: TRBV27; d_call: NA
cdr3_nt: TGTGCCAGCAGCTTAGGAGGGGGAGAGCGCACAGATACGCAGTATTTT; cdr3_aa: CASSLGGGERTDTQYF; clone_size: NA; j_call: TRBJ2-3; v_call: TRBV7-6; d_call: NA
cdr3_nt: TGTGCCAGCAGTGGATTAAACAGGGACGGCACTGAAGCTTTCTTT; cdr3_aa: CASSGLNRDGTEAFF; clone_size: NA; j_call: TRBJ1-1; v_call: TRBV2; d_call: NA
cdr3_nt: TGTGCCACTCAAAAGGAGAGGGACACAACTAACTATGGCTACACCTTC; cdr3_aa: CATQKERDTTNYGYTF; clone_size: NA; j_call: TRBJ1-2; v_call: TRBV10-3; d_call: NA
cdr3_nt: TGTGCCATCAGGCCGGGACAGGGCCTGTACGAGCAGTACTTC; cdr3_aa: CAIRPGQGLYEQYF; clone_size: NA; j_call: TRBJ2-7; v_call: TRBV10-3; d_call: TRBD1
cdr3_nt: TGTGCCAGCAGTTTCTGGACAGGCACTGAAGCTTTCTTT; cdr3_aa: CASSFWTGTEAFF; clone_size: NA; j_call: TRBJ1-1; v_call: TRBV27; d_call: TRBD1
cdr3_nt: TGTGCCAGCAGCTCCCAAACCTGGAGCACTGAAGCTTTCTTT; cdr3_aa: CASSSQTWSTEAFF; clone_size: NA; j_call: TRBJ1-1; v_call: TRBV7-9; d_call: NA
cdr3_nt: TGTGCCAGCAGTTTAGGGTGGGACAGCATCTACGAGCAGTACTTC; cdr3_aa: CASSLGWDSIYEQYF; clone_size: NA; j_call: TRBJ2-7; v_call: TRBV27; d_call: TRBD1
cdr3_nt: TGTGCCAGCACCCTAGGCCGGGAGACCCAGTACTTC; cdr3_aa: CASTLGRETQYF; clone_size: NA; j_call: TRBJ2-5; v_call: TRBV11-2; d_call: NA
cdr3_nt: TGTGCCAGCTCCCCAGCCAGCGGGGGGTTCTCTAGCACAGATACGCAGTATTTT; cdr3_aa: CASSPASGGFSSTDTQYF; clone_size: NA; j_call: TRBJ2-3; v_call: TRBV7-9; d_call: TRBD2
cdr3_nt: TGTGCCTGGAGTCTTGGTACGGGGAGCACAGATACGCAGTATTTT; cdr3_aa: CAWSLGTGSTDTQYF; clone_size: NA; j_call: TRBJ2-3; v_call: TRBV30; d_call: NA
cdr3_nt: TGTGCCTGGAGTGTCGGACAGGGAGGCTATGGCTACACCTTC; cdr3_aa: CAWSVGQGGYGYTF; clone_size: once; j_call: TRBJ1-2; v_call: TRBV30; d_call: TRBD1
cdr3_nt: TGTGCCAGCAGCACCGGGACAGGGGTGGGTCAGCCCCAGCATTTT; cdr3_aa: CASSTGTGVGQPQHF; clone_size: once; j_call: TRBJ1-5; v_call: TRBV7-9; d_call: TRBD1
cdr3_nt: TGTGCCAGCAGCTTGGGGACAGGCGTGGATGGCTACACCTTC; cdr3_aa: CASSLGTGVDGYTF; clone_size: NA; j_call: TRBJ1-2; v_call: TRBV5-6; d_call: TRBD1
cdr3_nt: TGTGCCAGTAGTAAAAGGGGGATGACTGAAGCTTTCTTT; cdr3_aa: CASSKRGMTEAFF; clone_size: NA; j_call: TRBJ1-1; v_call: TRBV19; d_call: NA